This entry lists 23 T cell receptor beta chains sequenced from one sample in a study of blood T cell repertoires in COVID-19. Measured with immunoSEQ multiplex PCR; TCRdb has only the in-frame clones, and not every one. Counted here are about 170,000 clones, approximately 91% occurring once; the ten biggest clones make up approximately 5%. Sequenced: peripheral blood. Receptors were obtained from a man between 18 and 29 years old with COVID-19, enrolled during active disease.

The chain joins TRBV4-3 to TRBJ2-1; TRBD2 matches at 11 bases. The germline V gene encodes CDR1 LGHNA and CDR2 YSLEER. The V gene end was trimmed by 1 base and the J gene end by 4 bases; junction bases not matched to a gene: 6. This CDR3 has 17 amino acids. The CDR3 region is CASSQARTSGSYNEQFF. DNA for the CDR3: TGCGCCAGCAGCCAAGCCCGGACTAGCGGGTCGTACAATGAGCAGTTCTTC.

This chain joins TRBV28 and TRBJ1-3; D may be TRBD1 (6 bases). Per the germline V gene, CDR1 is MDHEN and CDR2 is SYDVKM. This CDR3 has 15 residues. V lost 2 bases and J lost 3, with 11 bases in between. The CDR3 loop reads CASSLRGASGNTIYF. The CDR3 bases are TGTGCCAGCAGTTTACGGGGGGCGAGTGGAAACACCATATATTTT.

V and J are TRBV30 and TRBJ2-4, with 7 bases identical to TRBD2. J gave up 0 bases and V 1 base, and 9 bases lay outside the gene matches. This CDR3 is built from 17 residues. Germline CDR1 and CDR2: GTSNPN and SVGIG (reference sequence). The CDR3 DNA sequence: TGTGCCTGGAGTGCACGGGAGGAGACTATAGCCAAAAACATTCAGTACTTC. Protein: CAWSAREETIAKNIQYF.

The CDR3 DNA reads as TGTGCCAGCAGCTTGTGGCGGACTCGGAGTGATACGCAGTATTTT. As protein: CASSLWRTRSDTQYF. The V and J genes are TRBV7-9 and TRBJ2-3; TRBD2 is a possible D gene (5 bases). CDR3 length: 15 residues. Germline V gives CDR1 SEHNR, CDR2 FQNEAQ (reference sequence). Trimming removed 3 bases from V and 6 bases from J, with 16 bases in between. Based on the CDR3 plus reference TRBV7-9 and TRBJ2-3, the full variable domain is DTGVSQNPRHKITKRGQNVTFRCDPISEHNRLYWYRQTLGQGPEFLTYFQNEAQLEKSRLLSDRFSAERPKGSFSTLEIQRTEQGDSAMYLCASSLWRTRSDTQYFGPGTRLTVL.

This chain joins TRBV27 and TRBJ1-2, with D tentatively TRBD1 (5 bases). Germline CDR1 and CDR2: MNHEY and SMNVEV (reference sequence). The V end lost 6 bases, the J end lost 3 bases, and 8 bases lay between the germline ends. The length of the CDR3 is 12 residues. CDR3 in DNA: TGTGCCAGCAGGAAAGGGGACTATGGCTACACCTTC. Translated: CASRKGDYGYTF.

The V and J genes are TRBV30 and TRBJ1-2; no firm D call. Germline V gene lookup returns CDR1 GTSNPN and CDR2 SVGIG (reference sequence). The CDR3 is 11 amino acids. Trimming left V 3 bases short and J 4 bases short, with 6 bases between. The CDR3 loop reads CAWRRSYGYTF. The DNA for the CDR3 is TGTGCCTGGAGACGTAGCTATGGCTACACCTTC. Filled out from reference TRBV30 and TRBJ1-2, the complete variable domain reads SQTIHQWPATLVQPVGSPLSLECTVEGTSNPNLYWYRQAAGRGLQLLFYSVGIGQISSEVPQNLSASRPQDRQFILSSKKLLLSDSGFYLCAWRRSYGYTFGSGTRLTVV.

The gene calls are TRBV28 and TRBJ2-1; 8 nucleotides match TRBD2. CDR1 and CDR2 (germline): MDHEN, SYDVKM. The CDR3 length is 17 residues. J was trimmed by 2 bases and V by 4 bases; bases with no gene match: 10. CDR3 loop: CASSSPAAGAAYNEQFF. The CDR3 nucleotides read TGTGCCAGCAGTTCCCCCGCAGCGGGGGCTGCCTACAATGAGCAGTTCTTC.

V and J are TRBV5-8 and TRBJ1-5; D uncertain. The CDR3 is 12 amino acids. Trimming cost V 2 bases and J 4 bases, with 4 bases left between them. CDR1 is SGHTS, CDR2 YDEGEE, per germline. The CDR3 reads CASSFRNQPQHF. CDR3 coding DNA: TGTGCCAGCAGCTTCCGGAATCAGCCCCAGCATTTT.

The V and J genes are TRBV28 and TRBJ1-1; TRBD1 matches 8 bases. With 4 bases clipped from V and 7 bases from J, the junction kept 8 bases outside the gene matches. The CDR3 extends over 14 amino acids. Looked up from germline, CDR1 is MDHEN and CDR2 is SYDVKM. CDR3 bases: TGTGCCAGCAGTTCCGACTACAGGGGGGATGAAGCTTTCTTT. It is translated as CASSSDYRGDEAFF. Looking up the rest from reference TRBV28 and TRBJ1-1 gives the full variable domain: DVKVTQSSRYLVKRTGEKVFLECVQDMDHENMFWYRQDPGLGLRLIYFSYDVKMKEKGDIPEGYSVSREKKERFSLILESASTNQTSMYLCASSSDYRGDEAFFGQGTRLTVV.

The chain joins TRBV13 to TRBJ2-7, with D tentatively TRBD2 (5 bases). This CDR3 region has 15 residues. Germline CDR1 is PRHDT and CDR2 is FYEKMQ (reference sequence). The V gene lost 3 bases and the J gene lost 3 bases, with 15 bases spanning the gap. The CDR3 DNA sequence: TGTGCCAGCAGCTTCGGCCCACCGGGGAGCTACGAGCAGTACTTC. Translated: CASSFGPPGSYEQYF.

In its sample, this clone was seen a few times. This chain uses TRBV6-5 with TRBJ1-2; a possible D gene is TRBD1 (6 bases). The CDR3 spans 14 residues. Trimming stripped 7 bases from V and 8 bases from J, with 20 bases between. In germline, CDR1 is MNHEY, CDR2 SVGAGI. In DNA, the CDR3 is TGTGCCAGCATTCAAACGAGGACAGTAAGCGGCTACACCTTC. As protein: CASIQTRTVSGYTF.

The rearrangement uses TRBV13 and TRBJ1-2; no clear D gene. Trimming pared 5 bases from V and 4 bases from J, leaving 11 bases between. This CDR3 is 13 amino acids long. Germline CDR1 is PRHDT and CDR2 is FYEKMQ (reference sequence). CDR3 in DNA: TGTGCCAGCAGCGCCGGACGGGGCTATGGCTACACCTTC. It specifies CASSAGRGYGYTF.

The rearrangement joins TRBV7-9 to TRBJ1-1; 7 nucleotides line up with TRBD1. CDR3 size: 14 residues. CDR1 SEHNR and CDR2 FQNEAQ come from the germline V gene (reference sequence). The V segment lost 5 bases and the J segment 0 bases; nucleotides outside the gene matches: 3. CDR3 loop: CASSQGQMNTEAFF. DNA for the CDR3: TGTGCCAGCAGCCAGGGACAGATGAACACTGAAGCTTTCTTT.

This chain joins TRBV27 and TRBJ2-1, with 7 bases identical to TRBD2. Germline-derived CDR1 and CDR2 are MNHEY and SMNVEV (reference sequence). The CDR3 sequence is 15 residues long. Trimming at V came to 0 bases and at J to 3 bases, leaving 2 bases not matched to a gene. The CDR3 DNA sequence: TGTGCCAGCAGTTTATCCCTAGCGGTCTACAATGAGCAGTTCTTC. The encoded protein is CASSLSLAVYNEQFF.

The chain couples TRBV5-6 to TRBJ2-5; possibly TRBD1 for D (5 bases). V shed 5 bases and J shed 7 bases, with 9 bases lying between them. Germline CDR1 SGHDT, CDR2 YYEEEE. This CDR3 comprises 11 residues. The chain's CDR3 is CASSTGGTQYF. CDR3 nucleotides: TGTGCCAGCAGTACAGGCGGGACCCAGTACTTC.

The rearrangement links TRBV11-3 to TRBJ2-1; maybe TRBD2 (5 bases). Germline V CDR1 and CDR2: SGHNT, YENEEA. The CDR3 is made up of 17 amino acids. V shed 1 base and J shed 7 bases, with 20 bases lying between them. The DNA for the CDR3 is TGTGCCAGCAGCTTAGGGGCGCTGGACGGGAAAAGGAATGAGCAGTTCTTC. Its protein is CASSLGALDGKRNEQFF.

This chain joins TRBV6-5 and TRBJ1-1, with TRBD1 identical over 7 bases. CDR3 length: 14 residues. V trimming: 4 bases; J trimming: 1 base; junction bases outside the gene matches: 3. CDR1 and CDR2 (germline): MNHEY, SVGAGI. CDR3 in amino acids: CASSLTGRNTEAFF. In nucleotides, the CDR3 is TGTGCCAGCAGTTTGACAGGGAGGAACACTGAAGCTTTCTTT.

The rearrangement uses TRBV6-1 and TRBJ2-5, with TRBD2 matching over 12 bases. With 2 bases clipped from V and 6 bases from J, the junction kept 4 bases outside the gene matches. The length of the CDR3 is 15 residues. Per germline, CDR1 MNHNS and CDR2 SASEGT. The CDR3 loop reads CASSERLAGEQTQYF. CDR3 bases: TGTGCCAGCAGTGAACGACTAGCGGGAGAACAGACCCAGTACTTC.

The chain carries TRBV19 and TRBJ2-7, with 11 bases aligning to TRBD2. In germline, CDR1 is LNHDA, CDR2 SQIVND (reference sequence). V lost 3 bases and J lost 4; bases outside the gene matches: 5. This CDR3 region has 15 residues. The CDR3 DNA sequence: TGTGCCAGTAGTATTGGTAGCGGGAGGGCTTACGAGCAGTACTTC. This codes for CASSIGSGRAYEQYF.

This chain uses TRBV28 with TRBJ1-1, with 11 bases that match TRBD1. In germline, CDR1 is MDHEN, CDR2 SYDVKM. This CDR3 contains 22 residues. V dropped 6 bases and J dropped 1; count of bases not matched to a gene: 25. Written as DNA, the CDR3 is TGTGCCAGCAGCAACTCCCCCGGACAGGGGGCGCGTGGGCCGAAACCGAACACTGAAGCTTTCTTT. Translation: CASSNSPGQGARGPKPNTEAFF.

This sequence joins TRBV12-3 or TRBV12-4 and TRBJ2-1; TRBD1 agrees at 7 bases. The CDR3 extends over 12 amino acids. The V gene end was trimmed by 0 bases and the J gene end by 14 bases; junction bases not matched to a gene: 4. CDR3 coding DNA: TGTGCCAGCAGTTTAGCTGACAGGGTGGAGTTCTTC. It translates to CASSLADRVEFF.

The rearrangement uses TRBV10-3 and TRBJ2-3, with 13 bases lining up with TRBD2. The trim removed 0 bases at V and 0 bases at J, leaving 9 bases unmatched. The CDR3 spans 20 residues. The germline gives CDR1 ENHRY, CDR2 SYGVKD. The CDR3 sequence is CAISESRRGLAGSSTDTQYF. CDR3 DNA: TGTGCCATCAGTGAGTCGCGCAGGGGACTAGCGGGATCGAGCACAGATACGCAGTATTTT.

This clone is a singleton in its sample. J is TRBJ2-3 and V is TRBV29-1; 11 bases line up with TRBD2. The CDR3 consists of 18 residues. V lost 3 bases and J lost 4; bases outside the gene matches: 15. Germline CDR1 and CDR2: SQVTM and ANQGSEA. In nucleotides, the CDR3 is TGCAGCGTTGAGGGCCGGTCACTAGCGGGAGTTATCGCAGATACGCAGTATTTT. This gives the protein CSVEGRSLAGVIADTQYF.